These T cell receptor beta chains were read from a single sample in a study of PD-1 blockade in classical Hodgkin lymphoma. The assay was immunoSEQ multiplex PCR, and TCRdb's table has in-frame clones only and misses some. The table records around 20,000 clones, around 79% of them present only once. The sequences come from peripheral blood mononuclear cells (PBMCs), collected before the second cycle of nivolumab. These TCRs come from a human donor with classical Hodgkin lymphoma. Both conserved end residues are part of each CDR3. D genes are given only for firm matches. Rows give clone size only sometimes, using once, few, many, or a class for an expanded clone.

once	TRBD1	TRBJ1-2	TRBV5-6	CASSPGTGGLGGYTF	TGTGCCAGCAGCCCAGGGACAGGTGGTTTAGGTGGCTACACCTTC
medium-sized	-	TRBJ1-1	TRBV4-3	CASSQDTGNTEAFF	TGCGCCAGCAGCCAAGATACGGGGAACACTGAAGCTTTCTTT
once	-	TRBJ2-1	TRBV21-1	CASSNPFPKWDTYNEQFF	TGTGCCAGCAGCAACCCGTTCCCTAAATGGGACACCTACAATGAGCAGTTCTTC
-	-	TRBJ2-2	TRBV6-6	CASSRRYTGELFF	TGTGCCAGCAGCCGTCGGTACACCGGGGAGCTGTTTTTT
medium-sized	-	TRBJ1-5	TRBV18	CASSPGFGSNQPQHF	TGTGCCAGCTCACCGGGCTTTGGGAGCAATCAGCCCCAGCATTTT
-	-	TRBJ1-5	TRBV30	CAWSQRSNQPQHF	TGTGCCTGGAGTCAACGTAGCAATCAGCCCCAGCATTTT
-	-	TRBJ1-6	TRBV9	CASRPGGSYNSPLHF	TGTGCCAGCAGGCCTGGAGGCTCCTATAATTCACCCCTCCACTTT
-	TRBD2	TRBJ2-5	TRBV9	CASSPLWGGGFQETQYF	TGTGCCAGCAGCCCCCTCTGGGGGGGAGGTTTCCAAGAGACCCAGTACTTC
-	-	TRBJ1-3	TRBV9	CASSSATAGNTIYF	TGTGCCAGCAGCTCAGCAACGGCTGGAAACACCATATATTTT
-	-	TRBJ1-6	TRBV27	CASSPDYSYNSPLHF	TGTGCCAGCAGTCCGGATTACTCCTATAATTCACCCCTCCACTTT
-	-	TRBJ2-7	TRBV4-3	CASSQDPGPKTAYEQYF	TGCGCCAGCAGCCAAGATCCGGGACCGAAAACTGCCTACGAGCAGTACTTC
-	TRBD1	TRBJ2-3	TRBV13	CASSPPGQGRDTQYF	TGTGCCAGCAGCCCGCCGGGACAGGGGCGAGATACGCAGTATTTT
-	TRBD1	TRBJ1-5	TRBV6-1	CASSGQGYSNQPQHF	TGTGCCAGCAGTGGACAGGGTTATAGCAATCAGCCCCAGCATTTT
-	TRBD1	TRBJ1-5	TRBV12-5	CASGLVGTGSQPQHF	TGTGCTAGTGGTTTGGTCGGGACAGGGAGTCAGCCCCAGCATTTT
-	TRBD1	TRBJ2-3	TRBV5-6	CASTPLKTGGIADTQYF	TGTGCCAGCACCCCGTTAAAGACAGGGGGCATTGCAGATACGCAGTATTTT
-	TRBD2	TRBJ2-1	TRBV6-1	CASRALAGYNEQFF	TGTGCCAGCAGGGCACTAGCGGGGTACAATGAGCAGTTCTTC
few	TRBD2	TRBJ2-5	TRBV10-3	CAINIGTNQETQYF	TGTGCCATCAACATCGGGACTAACCAAGAGACCCAGTACTTC
-	-	TRBJ1-5	TRBV13	CASSFGRANQPQHF	TGTGCCAGCAGCTTTGGCAGAGCGAATCAGCCCCAGCATTTT
-	-	TRBJ1-5	TRBV6-1	CASSELGANQPQHF	TGTGCCAGCAGTGAACTTGGGGCAAACCAGCCCCAGCATTTT
-	TRBD2	TRBJ2-1	TRBV11-2	CADGRGGKDEQFF	TGTGCCGACGGGAGGGGAGGCAAGGATGAGCAGTTCTTC
-	-	TRBJ1-6	TRBV27	CASSLTGGNGVYNSPLHF	TGTGCCAGCAGCCTAACCGGGGGCAACGGGGTCTATAATTCACCCCTCCACTTT
-	-	TRBJ1-2	TRBV6-5	CASSTGLYGYTF	TGTGCCAGCAGCACAGGGCTCTATGGCTACACCTTC
once	TRBD1	TRBJ1-5	TRBV11-2	CASSVQGQPNQPQHF	TGTGCCAGCAGCGTCCAGGGACAGCCTAATCAGCCCCAGCATTTT
-	-	TRBJ1-5	TRBV9	CASSATGYSNQPQHF	TGTGCCAGCAGCGCGACGGGGTATAGCAATCAGCCCCAGCATTTT
-	TRBD2	TRBJ2-3	TRBV6-4	CASSDSSGGADTQYF	TGTGCCAGCAGTGACTCTAGCGGGGGGGCAGATACGCAGTATTTT
-	-	TRBJ2-7	TRBV6-5	CASSRGGEAAWTYF	TGTGCCAGCAGCCGAGGAGGGGAGGCAGCTTGGACGTACTTC
-	-	TRBJ1-1	TRBV7-9	CASSLVNEWEAFF	TGTGCCAGCAGCTTGGTCAACGAGTGGGAAGCTTTCTTT
-	TRBD1	TRBJ2-7	TRBV10-3	CAIRGQGKSYEQYF	TGTGCCATCAGGGGACAGGGGAAGTCCTACGAGCAGTACTTC
few	-	TRBJ2-3	TRBV13	CASSMGGGASTDTQYF	TGTGCCAGCAGCATGGGAGGCGGGGCAAGCACAGATACGCAGTATTTT
-	-	TRBJ1-6	TRBV4-1	CASSQDRGNSPLHF	TGCGCCAGCAGCCAAGATCGGGGGAATTCACCCCTCCACTTT
-	TRBD1	TRBJ2-2	TRBV19	CASSRQGANTGELFF	TGTGCCAGTAGTAGACAGGGGGCGAACACCGGGGAGCTGTTTTTT
-	-	TRBJ1-1	TRBV5-6	CASSLSQGNTEAFF	TGTGCCAGCAGCTTGTCCCAGGGGAACACTGAAGCTTTCTTT
-	-	TRBJ2-7	TRBV10-3	CAISESSGEQYF	TGTGCCATCAGTGAATCAAGTGGGGAGCAGTACTTC
few	-	TRBJ2-2	TRBV28	CASSLGGWTGELFF	TGTGCCAGCAGTTTAGGAGGATGGACCGGGGAGCTGTTTTTT
-	-	TRBJ1-2	TRBV19	CASSIRGDYGYTF	TGTGCCAGTAGTATTAGGGGGGACTATGGCTACACCTTC
-	TRBD1	TRBJ2-7	TRBV25-1	CASSDSGTGRSYEQYF	TGTGCCAGCAGTGATTCCGGGACAGGGAGAAGCTACGAGCAGTACTTC
-	TRBD1	TRBJ2-7	TRBV7-9	CASSSDLGQASYEQYF	TGTGCCAGCAGCTCAGATTTGGGACAGGCCTCCTACGAGCAGTACTTC
-	-	TRBJ2-7	TRBV9	CASSEGQGGYEQYF	TGTGCCAGCAGCGAAGGGCAGGGGGGCTACGAGCAGTACTTC
-	-	TRBJ1-5	TRBV15	CATSRDPGDQPQHF	TGTGCCACCAGCAGAGATCCAGGGGATCAGCCCCAGCATTTT
-	-	TRBJ1-2	TRBV2	CASSPRKGYGYTF	TGTGCCAGCAGCCCCCGTAAAGGGTATGGCTACACCTTC
-	-	TRBJ1-1	TRBV28	CASSLQGSMNTEAFF	TGTGCCAGCAGTTTACAGGGTTCCATGAACACTGAAGCTTTCTTT
-	TRBD2	TRBJ2-2	TRBV28	CASRSPEGTSGSMNTGELFF	TGTGCCAGCAGGTCCCCAGAGGGGACTAGCGGGAGTATGAACACCGGGGAGCTGTTTTTT
-	-	TRBJ2-5	TRBV19	CASRKNPGRKETQYF	TGTGCCAGTAGAAAAAATCCGGGACGAAAAGAGACCCAGTACTTC
few	-	TRBJ2-7	TRBV28	CASSSTPWGEAYEQYF	TGTGCCAGCAGTTCTACCCCTTGGGGGGAGGCCTACGAGCAGTACTTC
once	-	TRBJ1-2	TRBV19	CASSIGNPEAYGYTF	TGTGCCAGTAGTATCGGTAACCCGGAGGCCTATGGCTACACCTTC
few	TRBD1	TRBJ1-1	TRBV7-9	CASRFTTGAEAFF	TGTGCCAGCAGGTTTACGACAGGGGCTGAAGCTTTCTTT
few	-	TRBJ2-6	TRBV5-1	CASSLALGTGANVLTF	TGCGCCAGCAGCTTGGCCTTGGGGACAGGGGCCAACGTCCTGACTTTC
-	-	TRBJ1-1	TRBV28	CASSLFGLRNTEAFF	TGTGCCAGCAGTTTATTTGGTCTGAGGAACACTGAAGCTTTCTTT